A single sample gave rise to the 32 T cell receptor beta chains below, sequenced in a study of tissue T cells after allogeneic stem cell transplantation. Here immunoSEQ multiplex PCR was the method, and the copy in TCRdb shows in-frame clones only, minus some. The sample yields approximately 17,000 clones, approximately 70% seen once. The sequenced sample consisted of spleen. The source is a female BALB/c mouse in good health. The strain bears MHC haplotype H2-d.

Note on this clone: Gene labels here are mouse ones. The CDR3 goes on 1 residue after the read ends, and that part is filled in from the germline J gene. The genes are TRBV13-3 and TRBJ2-2; D is uncertain. The germline V gene encodes CDR1 NNHDY and CDR2 SYVADS. The CDR3 is 12 residues long. Between the trimmed V and J ends, which lost 3 bases and 1 base, there was a span of 1 base. The covered CDR3 bases are TGTGCCAGCAGTGTAAACACCGGGCAGCTCTAC. Translated: CASSVNTGQLY. The CDR3 as a whole reads CASSVNTGQLYF.

With respect to this clone: Gene names and germline refer to mouse. The observed sequence ends 1 residue before the CDR3 terminus, with the missing tail filled in from the germline J gene. The chain couples TRBV13-2 to TRBJ2-3, with 12 bases lining up with TRBD2. Per the germline V gene, CDR1 is NNHNN and CDR2 is SYGAGS (reference sequence). V dropped 5 bases and J dropped 1; count of bases not matched to a gene: 8. The CDR3 sequence is 17 residues long. CDR3 DNA (partial): TGTGCCAGCGGGCCTCCGGGACTGGGGGGCCGTGCAGAAACGCTGTAT. Amino acid sequence: CASGPPGLGGRAETLY. The CDR3 in full is CASGPPGLGGRAETLYF.

Comments on this clone: These gene names are mouse names. The CDR3 reads CGARRTGGDTQYF. The CDR3 DNA, read in part, is TGTGGTGCTAGGAGGACTGGGGGAGACACCCAGTAC. The chain combines TRBV20 with TRBJ2-5; the match to TRBD2 covers 10 bases. The read comes to an end 1 residue before the CDR3 does, leaving the germline J gene to fill in the end. The CDR3 consists of 13 residues. The germline CDR1 and CDR2 sequences are GFQATS and STVNSAI. Trimming removed 2 bases from V and 5 bases from J; junction bases left unmatched: 1.

This clone was counted between two and nine times. Here the gene names and germline are mouse. Read coverage stops 1 residue before the CDR3 terminus; the germline J gene supplies the remainder. The V gene is TRBV13-2, the J gene TRBJ1-3; D gene unclear. V was shortened by 2 bases and J by 0 bases, with 6 bases between the two germline ends. Per the germline V gene, CDR1 is NNHNN and CDR2 is SYGAGS (reference sequence). The CDR3 spans 14 residues. The CDR3 spells CASGEWGSGNTLYF. The sequenced CDR3 bases are TGTGCCAGCGGTGAATGGGGTTCTGGAAATACGCTCTAT.

Of note for this clone: Gene and germline names: mouse. With the read ending 1 residue before the CDR3 end, the germline J gene is used to fill in that end. The rearrangement joins TRBV13-3 to TRBJ1-1; weak D call: TRBD1 (5 bases). The CDR3 has 12 amino acids. Germline V gene data show CDR1 as NNHDY and CDR2 as SYVADS. The ends were cut back, 1 base at V and 4 bases at J, with 5 bases in the middle. The covered CDR3 bases are TGTGCCAGCAGTGATCAGGGCACAGAAGTCTTC. Translation: CASSDQGTEVF. The whole CDR3 is CASSDQGTEVFF.

About this clone: Gene names are mouse gene names. The read terminates 1 residue before the CDR3 end, so the remaining end is supplied by the germline J gene. The chain employs TRBV2 and TRBJ2-1, with D possibly matching TRBD1 (6 bases). Per germline, CDR1 LGHNA and CDR2 YSYQKL. V was cut by 0 bases and J by 7 bases, with 7 bases left in between. This CDR3 is 13 amino acids long. The sequenced CDR3 bases are TGTGCCAGCAGCCAAGAACAGGGAGCTGAGCAGTTC. It yields the protein CASSQEQGAEQF. The entire CDR3 protein reads CASSQEQGAEQFF.

A note on this clone: The gene symbols are mouse symbols. With the read ending 1 residue before the CDR3 end, the germline J gene is used to fill in that end. This chain uses TRBV1 with TRBJ2-7, with 8 positions matching TRBD2. This CDR3 contains 16 residues. Germline lookup yields CDR1 NSQYPW and CDR2 LRSPGD (reference sequence). The V and J ends lost 1 base and 0 bases, in that order; junction bases with no gene match: 5. CDR3: CTCSAGWGVLSYEQYF. Partial CDR3 DNA: TGCACCTGCAGTGCAGGCTGGGGGGTACTCTCCTATGAACAGTAC.

A note on this clone: The gene symbols are mouse symbols. The read stops 1 residue short of the end of the CDR3; the missing end is completed from the germline J gene. This rearrangement joins TRBV2 to TRBJ1-4; no definite D call. Germline-derived CDR1 and CDR2 are LGHNA and YSYQKL. The CDR3 spans 17 residues. The V gene lost 0 bases and the J gene lost 3 bases, with 14 bases spanning the gap. Incomplete CDR3 DNA: TGTGCCAGCAGCCAAGAAAGGCGGGGAAGGGCCAACGAAAGATTATTT. Protein sequence: CASSQERRGRANERLF. The complete CDR3 reads CASSQERRGRANERLFF.

In the case of this clone: Germline is not matched at one junction end, which may reflect a read error. Gene names refer to mouse genes. With the read ending 1 residue before the CDR3 end, the germline J gene is used to fill in that end. Other DNA sequences in the sample encode the same CDR3. The chain recombines TRBV13-2 with TRBJ2-4, with D possibly being TRBD2 (5 bases). Germline V CDR1 and CDR2: NNHNN, SYGAGS (reference sequence). This CDR3 spans 14 amino acids. The part of the CDR3 DNA that was read is TGTGCTAGCGGTCGGACTCTTAGTCAAAACACCTTGTAC. Its translation is CASGRTLSQNTLY. The whole CDR3 reads CASGRTLSQNTLYF.

Concerning this clone: Gene names are the mouse ones. The sequenced fragment ends 1 residue before the CDR3 boundary, so the rest is inferred from the germline J gene. The chain joins TRBV13-2 to TRBJ2-4; 10 bases map to TRBD2. V was pared by 0 bases and J by 0 bases, with 1 base of the junction left unmatched. Germline lookup yields CDR1 NNHNN and CDR2 SYGAGS (reference sequence). The CDR3 totals 16 residues. CDR3 DNA (partial): TGTGCCAGCGGTGATGCGACTGGGGGGAGTCAAAACACCTTGTAC. It is translated as CASGDATGGSQNTLY. The CDR3 reads in full as CASGDATGGSQNTLYF.

Comment on this clone: Here the gene names and germline are mouse. The read comes to an end 1 residue before the CDR3 does, leaving the germline J gene to fill in the end. The rearrangement links TRBV5 to TRBJ1-1, with TRBD1 as a possible D gene (6 bases). Germline V CDR1 and CDR2: LGHNA, YNLKQL (reference sequence). V was cut by 4 bases and J by 0 bases, with 9 bases left in between. CDR3 length: 14 residues. CDR3 DNA, as far as it was read: TGTGCCAGCAGCCCGGGACAAACAAACACAGAAGTCTTC. It encodes CASSPGQTNTEVF. The full CDR3 protein is CASSPGQTNTEVFF.

As to this clone: Gene names follow the mouse nomenclature. The observed sequence ends 1 residue before the CDR3 terminus, with the missing tail filled in from the germline J gene. The J gene is TRBJ2-7, the V gene TRBV13-1; 10 bases fit TRBD2. The CDR3 extends over 14 amino acids. CDR1 is NSHNY, CDR2 SYGAGN, per germline. Trimming removed 5 bases from V and 1 base from J; junction bases left unmatched: 3. The CDR3 loop reads CASRVTGGSYEQYF. Incomplete CDR3 DNA: TGTGCCAGCAGGGTGACTGGGGGGTCCTATGAACAGTAC.

Concerning this clone: Germline and genes here are mouse. Read data end 1 residue before the CDR3 end; the end is taken from the germline J gene. The chain links TRBV13-3 to TRBJ2-1; TRBD2 might be the D (6 bases). The CDR3 spans 13 residues. V dropped 6 bases and J dropped 5 bases, with 12 bases sitting between them. From germline, CDR1 is NNHDY and CDR2 SYVADS. Partial CDR3 DNA: TGTGCCAGCACCGGGGGGTGGGATGCTGAGCAGTTC. Its protein is CASTGGWDAEQF. The whole CDR3 sequence reads CASTGGWDAEQFF.

As concerns this clone: Gene names are mouse gene names. Coverage ceases 1 residue before the CDR3 finishes, and the germline J gene fills in the end. J is TRBJ2-5 and V is TRBV4; a weak D match, TRBD1 (5 bases). V was clipped by 3 bases and J by 3 bases, with 10 bases between them. The CDR3 covers 14 residues. Germline CDR1 reads LGHDT; CDR2 reads YNNKQL (reference sequence). The part of the CDR3 DNA that was read is TGTGCCAGCAGCTACAGGGTTGGGCAAGACACCCAGTAC. Translated: CASSYRVGQDTQY. In full, the CDR3 reads CASSYRVGQDTQYF.

With respect to this clone: Germline and genes: mouse. The read terminates 1 residue ahead of where the CDR3 ends, so the germline J gene completes it. The gene calls are TRBV16 and TRBJ2-1; 7 bases are shared with TRBD2. From germline, CDR1 is SGHSA and CDR2 FRNQAP. The CDR3 totals 15 residues. Germline trimming cut 3 bases from V and 2 bases from J; bases unmatched to any gene: 4. The chain's CDR3 is CASSFPGGDYAEQFF. CDR3 DNA, as far as it was read: TGTGCAAGCAGCTTCCCCGGGGGGGACTATGCTGAGCAGTTC.

Concerning this clone: Genes and germline come from the mouse. From the germline J gene comes the end of the CDR3, since the read stops 1 residue before it. This chain connects TRBV13-2 to TRBJ2-7, with TRBD1 identical over 9 bases. The V segment lost 3 bases and the J segment 0 bases; nucleotides outside the gene matches: 10. There are 17 residues in the CDR3. CDR1 NNHNN and CDR2 SYGAGS come from the germline V gene (reference sequence). The CDR3 DNA, read in part, is TGTGCCAGCGGTGTCCCCCGGGACAGGGAAAGCTCCTATGAACAGTAC. Its translation: CASGVPRDRESSYEQY. In full, the CDR3 reads CASGVPRDRESSYEQYF.

This clone was seen a few times. Gene names denote mouse genes. From the germline J gene comes the end of the CDR3, since the read stops 1 residue before it. This rearrangement joins TRBV3 to TRBJ2-7, with TRBD2 matching over 7 bases. The CDR3 consists of 12 residues. Germline V CDR1 and CDR2: SNHLY, FYNGKV (reference sequence). Trimming took 3 bases from V and 7 from J; bases not matched to a gene: 3. The CDR3 here is CASSFGGREQYF. The sequenced CDR3 bases are TGTGCCAGCAGCTTTGGGGGGAGGGAACAGTAC.

A remark on this clone: The gene names here belong to mouse. The read gets to within 1 residue of the CDR3 end, and the germline J gene fills in the rest. Other DNA sequences in the sample encode the same CDR3. The chain has TRBV4 and TRBJ2-7; 10 bases line up with TRBD2. Germline CDR1 is LGHDT and CDR2 is YNNKQL (reference sequence). Trimming took 6 bases from V and 0 from J; bases not matched to a gene: 2. This CDR3 contains 14 residues. CDR3 sequence: CASRRLGGSYEQYF. The part of the CDR3 DNA that was read is TGTGCCAGCAGGAGACTGGGGGGCTCCTATGAACAGTAC.

With regard to this clone: The gene names given are mouse names. The CDR3 bases that were read are TGTGCCAGCAGTCCTCCCGGGACAGCAAACACAGAAGTCTTC. Its translation is CASSPPGTANTEVF. The full CDR3 sequence reads CASSPPGTANTEVFF. J is TRBJ1-1 and V is TRBV4; 7 nucleotides agree with TRBD1. The read ends 1 residue shy of where the CDR3 ends; the end is completed using the germline J gene. Looked up from germline, CDR1 is LGHDT and CDR2 is YNNKQL (reference sequence). V shed 6 bases, J shed 0 bases, and the junction held 7 bases outside the gene matches. This CDR3 spans 15 amino acids.

Of note for this clone: The gene names given are mouse names. The read comes to an end 1 residue before the CDR3 does, leaving the germline J gene to fill in the end. The J gene is TRBJ1-4, the V gene TRBV29, with D perhaps TRBD1 (5 bases). The germline V and J ends were trimmed by 0 bases and 4 bases, with 6 bases remaining between them. This CDR3 comprises 14 residues. Germline CDR1 is MSHET and CDR2 is SYDVDS. The sequenced part of the CDR3 DNA is TGTGCTAGCAGTTTATCGAGGGGCAACGAAAGATTATTT. This encodes CASSLSRGNERLF. The entire CDR3 sequence reads CASSLSRGNERLFF.

This clone occurred once. Genes and germline come from the mouse. The read ends 1 residue early relative to the CDR3; the germline J gene fills the gap. The chain carries TRBV20 and TRBJ2-1, with D possibly matching TRBD1 (6 bases). Trimming stripped 2 bases from V and 3 bases from J, with 8 bases between. CDR1 and CDR2 (germline): GFQATS, STVNSAI. This CDR3 contains 13 residues. The CDR3 loop is CGARTGIYAEQFF. CDR3 bases read: TGTGGTGCTAGGACAGGGATCTATGCTGAGCAGTTC.

This clone was seen more than once but under ten times. Germline and genes here are mouse. Coverage ceases 1 residue before the CDR3 finishes, and the germline J gene fills in the end. The chain employs TRBV2 and TRBJ2-7, with 8 bases that match TRBD2. Looked up from germline, CDR1 is LGHNA and CDR2 is YSYQKL. This CDR3 has 12 residues. Trimming removed 4 bases from V and 7 bases from J; junction bases left unmatched: 3. The CDR3 DNA, read in part, is TGTGCCAGCAGCCGAGGGGGGGCGGAACAGTAC. Its protein product is CASSRGGAEQY. The CDR3, in full, reads CASSRGGAEQYF.

This clone was recorded once. Mouse gene names and germline throughout. The read ends 1 residue shy of where the CDR3 ends; the end is completed using the germline J gene. V usage is TRBV1 and J usage is TRBJ2-2, with 8 bases lining up with TRBD2. V trimming: 1 base; J trimming: 6 bases; junction bases outside the gene matches: 4. Germline-derived CDR1 and CDR2 are NSQYPW and LRSPGD (reference sequence). This CDR3 has 15 amino acids. This CDR3 is CTCSAVTGGPGQLYF. The CDR3 DNA, read in part, is TGCACCTGCAGTGCAGTTACTGGGGGACCCGGGCAGCTCTAC.

This clone has only a few counts. Here the gene names and germline are mouse. The read stops 1 residue short of the end of the CDR3; the missing end is completed from the germline J gene. V is TRBV4 and J is TRBJ2-3; D gene uncertain. This CDR3 contains 12 residues. The germline V gene encodes CDR1 LGHDT and CDR2 YNNKQL (reference sequence). V lost 6 bases and J lost 2, with 6 bases in between. The CDR3 sequence: CASSHNAETLYF. The CDR3 DNA, read in part, is TGTGCCAGCAGTCACAATGCAGAAACGCTGTAT.

Note on this clone: These gene names are mouse names. The sequenced fragment ends 1 residue before the CDR3 boundary, so the rest is inferred from the germline J gene. The gene calls are TRBV19 and TRBJ1-4; tentatively, D is TRBD1 (5 bases). Germline-derived CDR1 and CDR2 are FNHDT and SITEND (reference sequence). V shed 1 base and J shed 3 bases, with 7 bases lying between them. The CDR3 has 14 amino acids. The CDR3 reads CASSIRTTNERLFF. CDR3 DNA (partial): TGTGCCAGCAGTATAAGGACAACCAACGAAAGATTATTT.

Comment on this clone: Gene names follow the mouse nomenclature. The CDR3 is cut off 1 residue early in the read; its end comes from the germline J gene. This chain uses TRBV2 with TRBJ2-5; 9 nucleotides line up with TRBD1. Germline V gene sequence: CDR1 LGHNA, CDR2 YSYQKL. Trimming took 0 bases from V and 4 from J; bases not matched to a gene: 2. This CDR3 region has 15 residues. The CDR3: CASSQEDRGEDTQYF. The DNA read from the CDR3 is TGTGCCAGCAGCCAAGAGGACAGGGGAGAAGACACCCAGTAC.

With respect to this clone: Any gene name here is a mouse gene name. With the read ending 1 residue before the CDR3 end, the germline J gene is used to fill in that end. The chain joins TRBV5 to TRBJ1-3; a possible D gene is TRBD1 (5 bases). Per germline, CDR1 LGHNA and CDR2 YNLKQL (reference sequence). Trimming shortened V by 1 base and J by 0 bases, and 7 bases separated the two germline ends. CDR3 length: 15 amino acids. The CDR3 loop reads CASSQGGNSGNTLYF. The CDR3 bases that were read are TGTGCCAGCAGCCAAGGGGGGAATTCTGGAAATACGCTCTAT.

This clone appeared a few times. Gene names and germline refer to mouse. The read stops 1 residue short of the end of the CDR3; the missing end is completed from the germline J gene. The rearrangement links TRBV20 to TRBJ1-3, with 7 positions matching TRBD1. Germline CDR1 and CDR2: GFQATS and STVNSAI. After removal of 1 base from V and 2 bases from J, the junction contained 2 bases not matched to a gene. The CDR3 has 14 amino acids. CDR3 DNA, as far as it was read: TGTGGTGCTAGGGCCGACAGGGCTGGAAATACGCTCTAT. As protein: CGARADRAGNTLY. The full CDR3 protein is CGARADRAGNTLYF.

For this clone: Gene names denote mouse genes. The observed sequence ends 1 residue before the CDR3 terminus, with the missing tail filled in from the germline J gene. This rearrangement joins TRBV2 to TRBJ1-3, with D tentatively TRBD1 (6 bases). Germline values: CDR1 LGHNA, CDR2 YSYQKL. Trimming took 0 bases from V and 3 from J, leaving 6 bases between them. The CDR3 sequence is 14 residues long. The chain's CDR3 is CASSQEDSGNTLYF. Partial CDR3 DNA: TGTGCCAGCAGCCAAGAGGACAGTGGAAATACGCTCTAT.

Of note for this clone: The listed genes are named as in mouse. The missing CDR3 end, 1 residue past where the read stops, is filled in from the germline J gene. The rearrangement joins TRBV13-1 to TRBJ1-1; D gene ambiguous. This CDR3 contains 12 residues. CDR1 and CDR2 (germline): NSHNY, SYGAGN. V was cut by 5 bases and J by 4 bases, with 9 bases left in between. The sequenced part of the CDR3 DNA is TGTGCCAGCAGAGGACCAGGCACAGAAGTCTTC. Translating gives CASRGPGTEVF. The whole CDR3 is CASRGPGTEVFF.

To note about this clone: Mouse names are used for the genes. This CDR3 reads CASSFPANYAEQFF. The DNA read from the CDR3 is TGTGCTAGCAGTTTCCCAGCAAACTATGCTGAGCAGTTC. The chain is built from TRBV29 and TRBJ2-1; D is ambiguous. The CDR3 end lies 1 residue beyond the end of the read and is filled in from the germline J gene. The germline V and J ends were trimmed by 3 bases and 1 base, with 7 bases remaining between them. Germline CDR1 MSHET, CDR2 SYDVDS. The CDR3 loop spans 14 amino acids.

This clone was found a few times. These gene names are mouse names. CDR3 loop: CASSLRTDYAEQFF. The CDR3 DNA, read in part, is TGTGCCAGCAGTCTAAGGACAGACTATGCTGAGCAGTTC. The rearrangement joins TRBV24 to TRBJ2-1; D is perhaps TRBD1 (6 bases). The CDR3 end falls 1 residue outside the read, so it is completed with the germline J gene. V was cut by 3 bases and J by 2 bases, with 8 bases left in between. Germline V gives CDR1 KGHTA, CDR2 FRNEEI. This CDR3 is built from 14 residues.